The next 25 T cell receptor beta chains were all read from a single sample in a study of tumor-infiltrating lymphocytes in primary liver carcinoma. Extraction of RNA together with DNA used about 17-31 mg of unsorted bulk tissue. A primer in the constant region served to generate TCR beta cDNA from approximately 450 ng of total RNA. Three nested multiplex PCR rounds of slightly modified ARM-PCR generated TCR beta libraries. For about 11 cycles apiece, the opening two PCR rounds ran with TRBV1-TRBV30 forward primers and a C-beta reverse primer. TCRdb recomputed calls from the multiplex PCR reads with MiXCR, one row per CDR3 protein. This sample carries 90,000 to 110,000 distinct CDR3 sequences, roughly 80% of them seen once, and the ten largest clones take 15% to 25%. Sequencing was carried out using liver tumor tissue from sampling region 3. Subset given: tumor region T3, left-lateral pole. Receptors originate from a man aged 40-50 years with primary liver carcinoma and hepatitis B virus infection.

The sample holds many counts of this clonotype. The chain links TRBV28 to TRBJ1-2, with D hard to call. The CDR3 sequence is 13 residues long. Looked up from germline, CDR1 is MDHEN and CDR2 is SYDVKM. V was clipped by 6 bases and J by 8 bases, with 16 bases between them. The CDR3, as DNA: TGTGCCAGCAGCGACGGATCTACTCGAGGCTACACCTTC. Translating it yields CASSDGSTRGYTF.

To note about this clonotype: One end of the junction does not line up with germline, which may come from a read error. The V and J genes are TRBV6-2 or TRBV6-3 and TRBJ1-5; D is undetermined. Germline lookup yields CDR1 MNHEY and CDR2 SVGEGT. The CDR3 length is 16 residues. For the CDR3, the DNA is TGTGCCAGCAGTCATACAAGCCAGCCAGTGAATCTGCCCCAACATTTT. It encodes CASSHTSQPVNLPQHF.

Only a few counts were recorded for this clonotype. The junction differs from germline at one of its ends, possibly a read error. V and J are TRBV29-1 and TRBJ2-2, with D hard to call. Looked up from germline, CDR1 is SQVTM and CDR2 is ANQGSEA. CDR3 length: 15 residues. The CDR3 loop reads CSVGTSAANTEEPFF. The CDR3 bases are TGCAGCGTTGGGACCAGCGCGGCGAACACCGAGGAGCCGTTTTTT.

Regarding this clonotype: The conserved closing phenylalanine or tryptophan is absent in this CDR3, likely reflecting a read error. CDR3 bases: TGCAGCGTTGCAGGAGGCTGGGGGATGAACACTGAGGCTTTCTTA. Translation gives CSVAGGWGMNTEAFL. V and J are TRBV29-1 and TRBJ1-1, with D perhaps matching TRBD1 (5 bases). Germline CDR1 and CDR2: SQVTM and ANQGSEA. The CDR3 has 15 amino acids.

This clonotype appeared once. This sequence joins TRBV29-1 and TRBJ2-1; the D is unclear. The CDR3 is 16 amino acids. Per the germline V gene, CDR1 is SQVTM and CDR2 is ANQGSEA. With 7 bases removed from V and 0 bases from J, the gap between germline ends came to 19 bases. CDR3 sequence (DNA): TGCAGCGCTGAGAGTAGTGGGTATTCCTCCTACAATGAGCAGTTCTTC. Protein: CSAESSGYSSYNEQFF.

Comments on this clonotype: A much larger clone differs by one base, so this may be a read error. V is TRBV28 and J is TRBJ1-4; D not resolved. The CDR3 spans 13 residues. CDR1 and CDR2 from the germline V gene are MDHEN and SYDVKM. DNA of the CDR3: TGTGCCAGCCGGAGAGCAACTAATGAAAAACTGCTTTTT. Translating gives CASRRATNEKLLF. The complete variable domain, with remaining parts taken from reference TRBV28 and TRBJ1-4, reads DVKVTQSSRYLVKRTGEKVFLECVQDMDHENMFWYRQDPGLGLRLIYFSYDVKMKEKGDIPEGYSVSREKKERFSLILESASTNQTSMYLCASRRATNEKLLFGSGTQLSVL.

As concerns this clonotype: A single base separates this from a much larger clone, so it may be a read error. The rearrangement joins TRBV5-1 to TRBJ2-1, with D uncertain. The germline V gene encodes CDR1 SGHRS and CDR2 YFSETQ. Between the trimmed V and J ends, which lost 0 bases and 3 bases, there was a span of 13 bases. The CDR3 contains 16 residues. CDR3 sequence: CASSLGNSLYYNEQFF. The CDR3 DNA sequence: TGCGCCAGCAGCTTGGGTAACAGCTTATACTACAATGAGCAGTTCTTC.

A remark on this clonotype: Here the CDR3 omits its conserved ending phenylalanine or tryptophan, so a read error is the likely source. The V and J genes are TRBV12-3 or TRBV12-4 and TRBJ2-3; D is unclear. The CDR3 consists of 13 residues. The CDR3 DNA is TGTGCCAGCAGTCGGCTATCTACAGATACTCAGTATTTG. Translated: CASSRLSTDTQYL.

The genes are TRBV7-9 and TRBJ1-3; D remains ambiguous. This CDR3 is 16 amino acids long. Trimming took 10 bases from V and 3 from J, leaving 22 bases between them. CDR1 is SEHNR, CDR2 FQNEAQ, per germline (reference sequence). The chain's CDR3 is CAIGPPSGVSGNTIYF. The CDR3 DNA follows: TGTGCCATCGGCCCACCCTCCGGGGTGAGTGGAAACACCATATATTTT.

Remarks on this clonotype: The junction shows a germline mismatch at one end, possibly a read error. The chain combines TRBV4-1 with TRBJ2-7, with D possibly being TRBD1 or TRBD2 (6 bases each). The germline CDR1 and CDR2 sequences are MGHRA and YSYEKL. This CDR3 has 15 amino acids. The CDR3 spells CASNQGGGAVYEQYF. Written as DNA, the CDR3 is TGCGCCAGCAACCAAGGAGGGGGAGCCGTCTACGAGCAGTACTTC.

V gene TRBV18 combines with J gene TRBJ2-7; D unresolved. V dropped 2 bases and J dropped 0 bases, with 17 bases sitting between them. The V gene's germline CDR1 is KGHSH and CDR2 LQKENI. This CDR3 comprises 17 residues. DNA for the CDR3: TGTGCCAGCTCACCAGTGGCAACGGTACCCAGCTCCTACGAGCAGTACTTC. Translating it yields CASSPVATVPSSYEQYF.

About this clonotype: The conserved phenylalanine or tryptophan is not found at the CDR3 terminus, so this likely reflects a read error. CDR3 in amino acids: CASSLAGGKAEAFY. Written as DNA, the CDR3 is TGTGCCAGCAGCTTAGCGGGAGGGAAAGCTGAAGCTTTCTAT. V is TRBV11-3 and J is TRBJ1-1; D remains unclear. Per the germline V gene, CDR1 is SGHNT and CDR2 is YENEEA. The CDR3 runs 14 residues. V was trimmed by 1 base and J by 6 bases, leaving 12 bases between them.

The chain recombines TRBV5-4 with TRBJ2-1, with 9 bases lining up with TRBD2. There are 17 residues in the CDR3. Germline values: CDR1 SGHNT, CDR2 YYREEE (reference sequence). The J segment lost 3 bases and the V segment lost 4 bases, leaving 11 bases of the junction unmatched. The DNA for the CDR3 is TGTGCCAGCAGCCTCGCGACTAGCGGCACGCTCTACAATGAGCAGTTCTTC. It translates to CASSLATSGTLYNEQFF.

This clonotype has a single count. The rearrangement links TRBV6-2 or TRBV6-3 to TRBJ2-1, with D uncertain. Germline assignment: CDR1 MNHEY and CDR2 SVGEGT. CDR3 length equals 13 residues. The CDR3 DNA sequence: TGTGTCAGGAGTTACTCGTATAGGAATGAGCAGTTCTTC. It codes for CVRSYSYRNEQFF.

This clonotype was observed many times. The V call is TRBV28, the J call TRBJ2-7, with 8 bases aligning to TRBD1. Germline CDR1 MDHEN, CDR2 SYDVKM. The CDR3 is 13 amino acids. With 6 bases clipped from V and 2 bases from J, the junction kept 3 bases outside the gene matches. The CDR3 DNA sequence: TGTGCCAGCAGATCGACAGGGGCCTACGAGCAGTACTTC. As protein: CASRSTGAYEQYF.

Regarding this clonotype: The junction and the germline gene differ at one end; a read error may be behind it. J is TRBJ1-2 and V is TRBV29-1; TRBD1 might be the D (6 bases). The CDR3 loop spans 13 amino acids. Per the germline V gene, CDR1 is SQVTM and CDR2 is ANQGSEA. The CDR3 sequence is CSIFGQTNYDYTF. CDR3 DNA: TGCAGCATTTTCGGACAGACTAACTATGACTACACCTTC.

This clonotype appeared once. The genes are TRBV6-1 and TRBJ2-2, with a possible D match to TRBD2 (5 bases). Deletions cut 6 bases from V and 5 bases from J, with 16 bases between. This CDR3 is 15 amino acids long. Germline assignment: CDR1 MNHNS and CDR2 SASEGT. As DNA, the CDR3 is TGTGCCAGCAGGTCCAGAGGCGCGGGTACCGGGGAGCTGTTTTTT. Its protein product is CASRSRGAGTGELFF.

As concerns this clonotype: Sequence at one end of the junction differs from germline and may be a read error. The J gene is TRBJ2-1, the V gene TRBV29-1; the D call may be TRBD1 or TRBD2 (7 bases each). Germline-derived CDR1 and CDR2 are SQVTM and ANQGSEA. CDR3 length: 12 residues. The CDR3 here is CGVEGPGGGQFF. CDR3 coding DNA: TGCGGCGTTGAAGGGCCAGGGGGGGGGCAATTCTTC.

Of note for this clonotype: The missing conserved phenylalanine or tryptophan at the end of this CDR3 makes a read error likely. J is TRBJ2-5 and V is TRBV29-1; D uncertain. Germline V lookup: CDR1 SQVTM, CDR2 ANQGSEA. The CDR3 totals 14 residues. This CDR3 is CSVEFPAAQEAQYL. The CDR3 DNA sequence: TGCAGCGTAGAATTCCCAGCCGCCCAAGAGGCCCAGTACCTC.

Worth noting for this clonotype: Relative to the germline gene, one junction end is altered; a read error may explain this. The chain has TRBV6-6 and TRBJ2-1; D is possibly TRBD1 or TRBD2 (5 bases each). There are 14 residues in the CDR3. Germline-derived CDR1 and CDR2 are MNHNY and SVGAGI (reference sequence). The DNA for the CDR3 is TGTGCCAGCTGTTACGGGACGGCAGACAAAGAGCAGTTTTTC. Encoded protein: CASCYGTADKEQFF.

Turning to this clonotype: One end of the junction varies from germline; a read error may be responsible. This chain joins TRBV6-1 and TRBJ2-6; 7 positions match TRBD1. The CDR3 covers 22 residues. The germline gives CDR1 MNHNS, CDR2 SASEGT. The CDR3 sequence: CASSEFSRFFDRVRSGGNVLTF. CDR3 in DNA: TGTGCCAGCAGTGAATTTTCGAGGTTTTTTGACAGGGTCAGATCTGGGGGCAACGTCCTGACTTTC.

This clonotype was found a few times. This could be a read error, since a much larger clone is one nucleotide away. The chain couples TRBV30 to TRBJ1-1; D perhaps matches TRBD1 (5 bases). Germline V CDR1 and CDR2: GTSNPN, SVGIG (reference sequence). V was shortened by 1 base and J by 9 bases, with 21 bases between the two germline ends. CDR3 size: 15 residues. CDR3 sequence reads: CAWSAGTAGMTKAFF. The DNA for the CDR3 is TGTGCCTGGAGTGCGGGGACGGCCGGAATGACTAAAGCTTTCTTT. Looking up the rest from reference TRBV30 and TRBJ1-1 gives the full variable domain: SQTIHQWPATLVQPVGSPLSLECTVEGTSNPNLYWYRQAAGRGLQLLFYSVGIGQISSEVPQNLSASRPQDRQFILSSKKLLLSDSGFYLCAWSAGTAGMTKAFFGQGTRLTVV.

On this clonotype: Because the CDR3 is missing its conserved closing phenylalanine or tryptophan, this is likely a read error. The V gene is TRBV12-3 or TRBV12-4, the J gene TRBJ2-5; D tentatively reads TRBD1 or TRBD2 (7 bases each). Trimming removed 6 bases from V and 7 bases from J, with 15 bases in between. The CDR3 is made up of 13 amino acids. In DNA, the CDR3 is TGTGCCAGCAGCCGGAGCGGGACAGCGACCCAGTACCTC. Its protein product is CASSRSGTATQYL.

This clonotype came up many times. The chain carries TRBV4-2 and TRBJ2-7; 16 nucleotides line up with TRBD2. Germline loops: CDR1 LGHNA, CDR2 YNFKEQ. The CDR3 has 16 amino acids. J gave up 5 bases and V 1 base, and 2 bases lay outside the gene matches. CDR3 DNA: TGTGCCAGCAGCCAAGCAGGGACTAGCGGGAGGGACGAGCAGTACTTC. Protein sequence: CASSQAGTSGRDEQYF.

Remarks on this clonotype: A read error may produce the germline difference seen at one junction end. CDR3 nucleotides: TGCACCATCAGTGGCCAACCGGGACAGCGGAATGAAAAACTGTTTTTT. Its protein is CTISGQPGQRNEKLFF. V is TRBV10-3 and J is TRBJ1-4; 7 nucleotides line up with TRBD1. CDR1 is ENHRY, CDR2 SYGVKD, per germline. The CDR3 length is 16 residues.